These 3 T cell receptor beta chains came from one sample sequenced in a study of blood T cells in healthy people across ages. Alongside a J-beta primer mix, a sample-barcoded 5' primer served in a second PCR lasting 7 to 11 cycles. TCRdb re-derived calls from the 5' RACE reads in MiXCR, one entry per CDR3 protein. Among around 970,000 distinct CDR3 sequences, just over 50% were seen once, and the ten largest hold over 20%. The specimen sequenced was blood. The origin of the receptors is a woman aged 55-70 years in good health.

Points on this clonotype: Mismatch with germline at one junction end may stem from a read error. The V gene is TRBV20-1, the J gene TRBJ1-6; D is ambiguous. Germline CDR1 and CDR2: DFQATT and SNEGSKA (reference sequence). The CDR3 runs to 12 residues. Here the CDR3 reads CSAGEVHSPLHF. DNA of the CDR3: TGCAGTGCTGGAGAGGTGCATTCACCCCTCCACTTT.

The rearrangement joins TRBV20-1 to TRBJ2-5; D is possibly TRBD1 or TRBD2 (5 bases each). The CDR3 length is 12 residues. Germline CDR1 reads DFQATT; CDR2 reads SNEGSKA (reference sequence). The ends were cut back, 8 bases at V and 5 bases at J, with 15 bases in the middle. The CDR3 loop reads CSRPGPGETQYF. The CDR3 DNA is TGCAGTCGTCCGGGACCGGGGGAGACCCAGTACTTC.

The gene calls are TRBV3-1 and TRBJ2-3, with 7 bases fitting TRBD2. After removal of 4 bases from V and 0 bases from J, the junction contained 19 bases not matched to a gene. CDR1 is LGHDT, CDR2 YNNKEL, per germline (reference sequence). This CDR3 comprises 20 residues. The CDR3 reads CASSRVSREAGSSSTDTQYF. The CDR3 DNA reads as TGTGCCAGCAGCCGAGTGTCTCGGGAGGCGGGGAGCTCTAGCACAGATACGCAGTATTTT.